A selection of T cell receptor beta chains follows, all from one sample in a study of radiotherapy plus CTLA-4 blockade in lung cancer. The table came from immunoSEQ multiplex PCR; TCRdb's copy has only in-frame clones and leaves some out. The profile shows approximately 34,000 clones, roughly 71% of them singletons. This material consisted of peripheral blood, taken from a patient treated with radiotherapy plus ipilimumab. Receptors originate from a human donor with non-small cell lung cancer who had stable disease on radiotherapy plus ipilimumab. The CDR3 runs from the conserved cysteine through the conserved F or W. Each record gives: D gene, J gene, V gene, clone size, CDR3 DNA, CDR3 protein. A D gene is named only where the DNA matches it firmly. Part of the rows lack a size; the others show once, few, many or a class for expanded clones.

TRBD2	TRBJ2-1	TRBV5-1	.	TGCGCCAGCAGCTTGACTAGCGGGAGCTCCTACAATGAGCAGTTCTTC	CASSLTSGSSYNEQFF
.	TRBJ2-5	TRBV6-1	.	TGTGCCAGCTCCGGTAGCGGACAAGAGACCCAGTACTTC	CASSGSGQETQYF
.	TRBJ2-5	TRBV27	.	TGTGCCAGCAGAAGGGCGGGACAAGAGACCCAGTACTTC	CASRRAGQETQYF
.	TRBJ2-7	TRBV19	.	TGTGCCAGTAGTATAGACTTAGACAACTACGAGCAGTACTTC	CASSIDLDNYEQYF
.	TRBJ2-7	TRBV7-2	.	TGTGCCAGCAGCTTAGTGGTCCGGCAGGACTACCCCTACGAGCAGTACTTC	CASSLVVRQDYPYEQYF
TRBD1	TRBJ2-1	TRBV27	.	TGTGCCAGCAGTTTATCGCCGGGGACAGGGTTGTTCTTC	CASSLSPGTGLFF
TRBD2	TRBJ2-1	TRBV18	.	TGTGCCAGCTCAACATCTAGCGGGGTTTACAATGAGCAGTTCTTC	CASSTSSGVYNEQFF
TRBD2	TRBJ2-2	TRBV7-8	.	TGTGCCAGCAGCGCGAGCGGGATTCGAGGCACCGGGGAGCTGTTTTTT	CASSASGIRGTGELFF
.	TRBJ1-1	TRBV5-1	.	TGCGCCAGCAGCGAGGGAGTGGCTGAAGCTTTCTTT	CASSEGVAEAFF
.	TRBJ2-3	TRBV27	.	TGTGCCAGCAGTTTAGGGGGAAAGAGCACAGATACGCAGTATTTT	CASSLGGKSTDTQYF
TRBD1	TRBJ2-1	TRBV18	.	TGTGCCAGCTCCTCCGGGACAGGGGCTAATGAGCAGTTCTTC	CASSSGTGANEQFF
.	TRBJ2-3	TRBV7-7	.	TGTGCTAGCAGCTTAGCTAGCACAGATACGCAGTATTTT	CASSLASTDTQYF
.	TRBJ2-2	TRBV9	few	TGTGCCAGCAGCGTAGGAGGATCTAACACCGGGGAGCTGTTTTTT	CASSVGGSNTGELFF
.	TRBJ2-3	TRBV6-5	.	TGTGCCAGCACCCGCCGGGGAGGTGACACAGATACGCAGTATTTT	CASTRRGGDTDTQYF
.	TRBJ1-4	TRBV15	.	TGTGCCACCAGCCCCGGGACGGATGAAAAACTGTTTTTT	CATSPGTDEKLFF
.	TRBJ1-1	TRBV10-3	few	TGTGCCATCAGTGAGCAACTGACAGGGAACACTGAAGCTTTCTTT	CAISEQLTGNTEAFF
.	TRBJ2-1	TRBV5-6	.	TGTGCCAGCAGCCACTATAGGGGGGCCGGGGGTTACAATGAGCAGTTCTTC	CASSHYRGAGGYNEQFF
.	TRBJ2-2	TRBV6-1	.	TGTGCCAGCAGTAGGGACACCGGGGAGCTGTTTTTT	CASSRDTGELFF
.	TRBJ2-1	TRBV5-4	few	TGTGCCAGCAGCTTAACCGGGACCCCCCTGTTCTTC	CASSLTGTPLFF
.	TRBJ1-4	TRBV18	.	TGTGCCAGCTCACGAAGGGGTACGGAAGAAAAACTGTTTTTT	CASSRRGTEEKLFF
.	TRBJ2-3	TRBV4-3	.	TGCGCCAGCAGCCACTCCTTGTCCAGAGAAACAGATACGCAGTATTTT	CASSHSLSRETDTQYF
.	TRBJ2-1	TRBV5-1	.	TGCGCCAGCAGCTTTAGGGAACACAGGAATGAGCAGTTCTTC	CASSFREHRNEQFF